This record looks at one TCR beta chain sequence and its context. V lost 2 bases, J lost 7 bases, and 20 bases lay in between. Germline CDR1 MDHEN, CDR2 SYDVKM. This CDR3 comprises 16 residues. Assay used: immunoSEQ multiplex PCR; TCRdb lists only in-frame clones, some missing. Of about 57,000 clones in the sample, 90% were seen once. This sample is part of a study of T cell changes during pregnancy in multiple sclerosis. The sequence came from a female donor in good health, enrolled as a control in a pregnancy study. Material: peripheral blood, obtained in the first trimester of pregnancy. The J gene is TRBJ2-5, the V gene TRBV28; a weak D match, TRBD2 (7 bases). The CDR3 DNA follows: TGTGCCAGCAGTTTAGTTTGGCAGGGGCCGGGGGGGACCCAGTACTTC. This translates into CASSLVWQGPGGTQYF.